Sequencing of this T cell receptor beta chain was carried out in a study of blood T cells in healthy people across ages. On this clonotype itself: Its antigen is unknown.

Findings of the study overall: Higher diversity and more naive CD4+ cells were features of long-lived donors, compared to aged donors. Age brought a roughly linear fall in TCR beta diversity measured per million T cells.

Germline CDR1 and CDR2: SGHRS and YFSETQ. V lost 5 bases to trimming and J lost 7 bases; unmatched junction nucleotides: 5. CDR3 length: 14 amino acids. The second PCR ran about 6 to 12 cycles with a sample-barcoded 5' primer and J-beta primers. MiXCR, applied by TCRdb to the 5' RACE reads, yields one record per CDR3 protein. Among approximately 730,000 distinct CDR3 sequences, 40% to 45% were seen once, and the ten largest hold approximately 22%. The sequencing sample was made of blood. The clonotype originates from a woman aged 60 to 75 in good health. The chain carries TRBV5-1 and TRBJ2-1; TRBD1 aligns across 11 bases. The CDR3 reads CASSRDRGINEQFF. The CDR3 nucleotides read TGCGCCAGCAGTCGGGACAGGGGGATAAATGAGCAGTTCTTC.